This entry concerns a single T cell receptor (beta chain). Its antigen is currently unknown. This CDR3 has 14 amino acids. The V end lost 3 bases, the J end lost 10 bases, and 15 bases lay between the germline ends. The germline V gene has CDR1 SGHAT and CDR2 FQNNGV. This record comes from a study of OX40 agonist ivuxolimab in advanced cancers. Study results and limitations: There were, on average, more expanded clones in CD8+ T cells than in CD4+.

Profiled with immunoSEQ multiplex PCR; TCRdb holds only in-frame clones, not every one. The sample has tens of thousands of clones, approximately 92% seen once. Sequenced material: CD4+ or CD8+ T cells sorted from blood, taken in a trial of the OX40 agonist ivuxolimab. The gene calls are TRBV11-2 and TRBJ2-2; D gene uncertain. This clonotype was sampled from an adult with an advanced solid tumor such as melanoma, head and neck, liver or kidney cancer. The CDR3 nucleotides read TGTGCCAGCAGCTTCTCCTCGGGCCACCCGGAGCTGTTTTTT. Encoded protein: CASSFSSGHPELFF.